A selection of T cell receptor beta chains follows, all from one sample in a study of shared clonotypes between healthy human individuals. Only in-frame clones appear in the TCRdb table, and some are missing; sequencing was by immunoSEQ multiplex PCR. The sample shows more than 2,000,000 clones, about 92% of them seen only once. The sequencing input was naive CD4+ T cells from PBMCs. The receptors were gathered from a man aged 18 to 30 in good health. Some clones in this sample may be carry-over from other donors' samples. Both conserved end residues are part of each CDR3. A D gene is named only where the DNA matches it firmly. The listing skips clone size in some rows; elsewhere it reads once, few, many or a size class.

clone_size d_call j_call v_call cdr3_aa cdr3_nt
. TRBD2 TRBJ2-3 TRBV5-4 CASSREGGKADTQYF TGTGCCAGCAGCCGGGAGGGGGGGAAGGCAGATACGCAGTATTTT
. . TRBJ2-5 TRBV7-3 CASSLMGGRETQYF TGTGCCAGCAGCCTGATGGGGGGTCGGGAGACCCAGTACTTC
. TRBD1 TRBJ2-1 TRBV30 CAWSTGTGRKFF TGTGCCTGGAGTACCGGGACAGGGAGAAAGTTCTTC
. . TRBJ2-5 TRBV7-3 CASSGGRQETQYF TGTGCCAGCAGCGGGGGGCGTCAAGAGACCCAGTACTTC
once TRBD1 TRBJ2-7 TRBV6-1 CAVTLQGTNEQYF TGTGCCGTAACCTTACAGGGGACCAACGAGCAGTACTTC
. . TRBJ1-2 TRBV7-9 CASSYYGYTF TGTGCCAGCAGCTACTATGGCTACACCTTC
. . TRBJ2-5 TRBV5-1 CASSLEVGGIGETQYF TGCGCCAGCAGCTTGGAAGTAGGGGGGATTGGAGAGACCCAGTACTTC
. TRBD1 TRBJ1-4 TRBV19 CASRRGLGEKLFF TGTGCCAGTAGGAGGGGGCTCGGGGAAAAACTGTTTTTT
. TRBD1 TRBJ1-4 TRBV4-3 CASSLGVGQGSSYLFF TGCGCCAGCAGCCTCGGGGTCGGACAGGGGTCTTCGTATCTGTTTTTT
. TRBD1 TRBJ1-2 TRBV6-1 CASGQANYGYTF TGTGCCAGCGGACAGGCCAACTATGGCTACACCTTC
. . TRBJ1-1 TRBV7-3 CASSLRGDTEAFF TGTGCCAGCAGCTTAAGGGGGGACACTGAAGCTTTCTTT
. TRBD1 TRBJ1-2 TRBV28 CASSLLEGQGGYGYTF TGTGCCAGCAGTTTACTAGAGGGACAGGGGGGGTATGGCTACACCTTC
. . TRBJ2-3 TRBV30 CAWSPIAKLSTDTQYF TGTGCCTGGAGTCCTATAGCGAAGCTTAGCACAGATACGCAGTATTTT
. . TRBJ1-1 TRBV10-2 CASRGVGTEAFF TGCGCCAGCAGGGGGGTCGGCACTGAAGCTTTCTTT
. . TRBJ2-3 TRBV7-3 CASSSSADTQYF TGTGCCAGCAGCTCCAGCGCGGATACGCAGTATTTT
. . TRBJ2-1 TRBV11-1 CASSPVGLGGEQFF TGTGCCAGCAGCCCCGTCGGTTTGGGGGGAGAGCAGTTCTTC
once . TRBJ2-5 TRBV9 CASSADSYETQYF TGTGCCAGCAGTGCGGACTCGTACGAGACCCAGTACTTC
. TRBD1 TRBJ1-1 TRBV19 CASSTGTGGTNTEAFF TGTGCCAGTAGTACTGGGACAGGGGGCACGAACACTGAAGCTTTCTTT
. . TRBJ1-5 TRBV7-8 CASSSTVSQPQHF TGTGCCAGCAGCTCGACAGTGAGTCAGCCCCAGCATTTT
. . TRBJ1-1 TRBV6-1 CASTRVSGGTEAFF TGTGCCAGCACCAGAGTGTCGGGAGGCACTGAAGCTTTCTTT
. . TRBJ1-4 TRBV28 CASRGGASGNEKLFF TGTGCCAGCAGAGGAGGGGCGTCGGGTAATGAAAAACTGTTTTTT
. . TRBJ2-5 TRBV14 CASSRRTVAGETQYF TGTGCCAGCAGCCGTAGGACTGTGGCAGGGGAGACCCAGTACTTC
. TRBD1 TRBJ2-7 TRBV10-3 CAITPGQGPYEQYF TGTGCCATCACCCCGGGACAGGGGCCCTACGAGCAGTACTTC
. . TRBJ1-2 TRBV2 CASSGTHNYGYTF TGTGCCAGCAGTGGGACTCACAACTATGGCTACACCTTC
. . TRBJ1-5 TRBV27 CASRENQPQHF TGTGCCAGCAGGGAAAATCAGCCCCAGCATTTT
. . TRBJ1-5 TRBV18 CASSPQGSRQPQHF TGTGCCAGCTCACCGCAGGGGTCGAGGCAGCCCCAGCATTTT
. TRBD1 TRBJ1-2 TRBV5-8 CASSLMQGGYGYTF TGTGCCAGCAGCTTGATGCAGGGGGGCTATGGCTACACCTTC
. TRBD1 TRBJ1-2 TRBV5-5 CASSLTGGVRGYTF TGTGCCAGCAGCTTGACAGGGGGAGTGAGGGGCTACACCTTC
. . TRBJ1-2 TRBV15 CATSRDNSPSYGYTF TGTGCCACCAGCAGAGATAATAGCCCGAGCTATGGCTACACCTTC
. . TRBJ2-7 TRBV30 CAWSSPVIGGQYF TGTGCCTGGAGTTCTCCCGTAATCGGAGGGCAGTACTTC
once . TRBJ1-4 TRBV15 CATSRGQINEKLFF TGTGCCACCAGCAGAGGACAGATCAATGAAAAACTGTTTTTT
. TRBD2 TRBJ2-7 TRBV7-2 CASSFSVGGEQYF TGTGCCAGCAGCTTCTCCGTCGGGGGGGAGCAGTACTTC
. TRBD2 TRBJ2-1 TRBV5-1 CASRSRGTSEDEQFF TGCGCCAGCAGGAGCCGCGGGACTAGCGAGGATGAGCAGTTCTTC
. TRBD1 TRBJ2-4 TRBV30 CAWVHRGLTKNIQYF TGTGCCTGGGTACACAGGGGGCTTACCAAAAACATTCAGTACTTC
. . TRBJ1-4 TRBV7-2 CASSQSIQNEKLFF TGTGCCAGCAGCCAGTCGATCCAGAATGAAAAACTGTTTTTT
. . TRBJ1-3 TRBV28 CASSPGQLGAGNTIYF TGTGCCAGCAGTCCGGGACAACTCGGTGCTGGAAACACCATATATTTT
few TRBD1 TRBJ1-1 TRBV7-2 CASSRQGRTEAFF TGTGCCAGCAGCCGACAGGGGAGGACTGAAGCTTTCTTT
once TRBD1 TRBJ1-1 TRBV28 CASSSRDRVKDTEAFF TGTGCCAGCAGTTCCCGGGACAGGGTAAAGGACACTGAAGCTTTCTTT
. . TRBJ2-6 TRBV2 CASSERRDTSNVLTF TGTGCCAGCAGTGAAAGAAGGGACACCAGCAACGTCCTGACTTTC
. . TRBJ2-2 TRBV6-6 CASRYRESSGELFF TGTGCCAGCAGGTACAGGGAGAGCTCCGGGGAGCTGTTTTTT
once . TRBJ1-2 TRBV19 CASSLTLYGYTF TGTGCCAGTAGCCTGACCCTCTATGGCTACACCTTC
. TRBD2 TRBJ2-1 TRBV28 CASSLGAGVYEQFF TGTGCCAGCAGTTTAGGGGCGGGAGTTTATGAGCAGTTCTTC
. . TRBJ2-1 TRBV7-2 CASSLTGGEQFF TGTGCCAGCAGCTTGACAGGAGGTGAGCAGTTCTTC
. TRBD1 TRBJ2-7 TRBV29-1 CSVKVWGQGYYEQYF TGCAGCGTTAAGGTGTGGGGACAGGGATACTACGAGCAGTACTTC
. . TRBJ2-7 TRBV5-1 CASSRPTGSSYEQYF TGCGCCAGCAGCCGGCCCACGGGTTCTTCCTACGAGCAGTACTTC
. . TRBJ1-1 TRBV6-5 CASSYSGSMNTEAFF TGTGCCAGCAGTTATTCCGGTAGCATGAACACTGAAGCTTTCTTT
once . TRBJ1-5 TRBV7-3 CASSFIRATNQPQHF TGTGCCAGCAGCTTTATCCGGGCTACCAATCAGCCCCAGCATTTT
. TRBD1 TRBJ2-1 TRBV18 CASSPWTGINEQFF TGTGCCAGCTCACCATGGACAGGCATCAATGAGCAGTTCTTC
. . TRBJ2-2 TRBV5-4 CASSLDYSTGELFF TGTGCCAGCAGCTTGGACTATTCCACCGGGGAGCTGTTTTTT
. TRBD2 TRBJ2-1 TRBV28 CASSGKGSGASSYNEQFF TGTGCCAGCAGTGGTAAAGGTAGCGGGGCGAGCTCCTACAATGAGCAGTTCTTC
. . TRBJ1-1 TRBV19 CASSPITDSSAEAFF TGTGCCAGTAGTCCAATTACTGACAGTTCAGCTGAAGCTTTCTTT
. . TRBJ2-1 TRBV9 CASSSHSYNEQFF TGTGCCAGCAGCTCCCATTCCTACAATGAGCAGTTCTTC
. . TRBJ2-6 TRBV5-6 CASSLGGPSSGANVLTF TGTGCCAGCAGCTTGGGGGGGCCGAGCTCTGGGGCCAACGTCCTGACTTTC
. . TRBJ2-7 TRBV7-2 CASTPGGIDYEQYF TGTGCCAGCACCCCTGGCGGGATAGACTACGAGCAGTACTTC
. TRBD2 TRBJ2-7 TRBV6-5 CASSSSGSYEQYF TGTGCCAGCAGTTCTAGCGGGAGCTACGAGCAGTACTTC
once . TRBJ1-3 TRBV6-1 CASSEAASSGNTIYF TGTGCCAGCAGTGAAGCCGCCAGCTCTGGAAACACCATATATTTT
. . TRBJ2-5 TRBV2 CASSGRTDQETQYF TGTGCCAGCAGCGGTAGGACAGACCAAGAGACCCAGTACTTC
. TRBD1 TRBJ2-5 TRBV2 CASSGGTGPLETQYF TGTGCCAGCAGTGGGGGGACAGGCCCCCTGGAGACCCAGTACTTC
. . TRBJ1-1 TRBV25-1 CASSGRTAKAFF TGTGCCAGCAGTGGCCGGACAGCCAAGGCTTTCTTT
. TRBD1 TRBJ2-2 TRBV6-6 CASSWGTANTGELFF TGTGCCAGCAGTTGGGGGACAGCTAACACCGGGGAGCTGTTTTTT